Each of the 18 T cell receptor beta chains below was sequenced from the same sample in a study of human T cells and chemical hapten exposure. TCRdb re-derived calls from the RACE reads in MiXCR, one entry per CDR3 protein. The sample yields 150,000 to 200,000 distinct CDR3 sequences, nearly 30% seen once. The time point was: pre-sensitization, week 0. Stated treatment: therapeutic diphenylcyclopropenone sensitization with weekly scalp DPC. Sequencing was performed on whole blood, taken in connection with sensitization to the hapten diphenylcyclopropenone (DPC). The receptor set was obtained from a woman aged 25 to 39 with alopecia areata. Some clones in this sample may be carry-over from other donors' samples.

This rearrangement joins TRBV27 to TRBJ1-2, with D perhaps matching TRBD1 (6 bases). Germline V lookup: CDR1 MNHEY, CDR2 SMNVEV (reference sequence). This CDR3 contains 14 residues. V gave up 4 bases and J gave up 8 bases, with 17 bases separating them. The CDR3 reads CASSSGTSAGGYTF. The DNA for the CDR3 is TGTGCCAGCAGTTCCGGGACATCGGCCGGGGGCTACACCTTC.

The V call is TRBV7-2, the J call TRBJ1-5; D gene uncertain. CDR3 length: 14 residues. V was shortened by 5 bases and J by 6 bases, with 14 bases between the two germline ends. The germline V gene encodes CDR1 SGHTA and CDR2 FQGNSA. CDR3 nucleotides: TGTGCCAGCAGCCGCACAAGGGTCGGTCAGCCCCAGCATTTT. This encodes CASSRTRVGQPQHF.

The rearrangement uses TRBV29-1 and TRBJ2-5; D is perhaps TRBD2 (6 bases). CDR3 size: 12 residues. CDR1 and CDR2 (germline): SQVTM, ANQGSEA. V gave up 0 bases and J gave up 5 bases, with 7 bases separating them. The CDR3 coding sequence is TGCAGCGTTGAAGATGGGAGGGAGACCCAGTACTTC. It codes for CSVEDGRETQYF.

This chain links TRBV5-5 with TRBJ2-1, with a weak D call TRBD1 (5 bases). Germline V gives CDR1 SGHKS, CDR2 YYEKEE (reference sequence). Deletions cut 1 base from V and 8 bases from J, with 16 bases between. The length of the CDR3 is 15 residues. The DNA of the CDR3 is TGTGCCAGCAGCTTGCTGAACTACAGGTCGGATGAGCAGTTCTTC. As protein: CASSLLNYRSDEQFF.

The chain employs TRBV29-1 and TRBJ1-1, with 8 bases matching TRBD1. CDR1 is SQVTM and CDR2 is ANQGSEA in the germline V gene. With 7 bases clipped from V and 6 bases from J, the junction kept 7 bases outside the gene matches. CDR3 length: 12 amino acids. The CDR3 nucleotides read TGCAGCGGATTAACAGGGGGAGCTGAAGCTTTCTTT. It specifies CSGLTGGAEAFF.

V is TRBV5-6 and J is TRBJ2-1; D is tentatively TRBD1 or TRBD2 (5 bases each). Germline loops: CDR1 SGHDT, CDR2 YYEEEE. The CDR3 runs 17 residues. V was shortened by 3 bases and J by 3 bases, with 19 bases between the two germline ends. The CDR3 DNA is TGTGCCAGCAGCTGGGGTGCCGGGACCACGAACTACAATGAGCAGTTCTTC. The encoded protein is CASSWGAGTTNYNEQFF.

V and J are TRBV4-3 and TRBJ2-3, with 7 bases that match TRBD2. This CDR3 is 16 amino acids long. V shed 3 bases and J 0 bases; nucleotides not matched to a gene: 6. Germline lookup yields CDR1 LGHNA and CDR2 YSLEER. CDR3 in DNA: TGCGCCAGCAGCCATGGGCTAGCGGCCAGCACAGATACGCAGTATTTT. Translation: CASSHGLAASTDTQYF.

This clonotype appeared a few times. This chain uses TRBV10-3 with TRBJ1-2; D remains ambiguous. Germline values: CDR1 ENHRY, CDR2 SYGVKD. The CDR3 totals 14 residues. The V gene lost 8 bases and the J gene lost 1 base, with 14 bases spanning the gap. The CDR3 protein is CAIRNPNLNYGYTF. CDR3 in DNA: TGTGCCATCCGAAATCCAAACCTTAACTATGGCTACACCTTC.

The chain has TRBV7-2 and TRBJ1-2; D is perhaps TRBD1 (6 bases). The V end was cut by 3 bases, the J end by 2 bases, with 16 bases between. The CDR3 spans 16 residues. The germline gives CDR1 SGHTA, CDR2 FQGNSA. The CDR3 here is CASSLFFGGLNYGYTF. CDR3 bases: TGTGCCAGCAGCTTGTTCTTCGGGGGCTTAAACTATGGCTACACCTTC.

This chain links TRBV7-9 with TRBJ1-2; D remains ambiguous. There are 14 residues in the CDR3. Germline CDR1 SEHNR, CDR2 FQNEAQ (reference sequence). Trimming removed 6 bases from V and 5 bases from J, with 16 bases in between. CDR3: CASSREGFLYGYTF. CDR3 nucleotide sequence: TGTGCCAGCAGTCGCGAAGGTTTCCTATATGGCTACACCTTC. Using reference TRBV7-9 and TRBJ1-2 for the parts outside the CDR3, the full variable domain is DTGVSQNPRHKITKRGQNVTFRCDPISEHNRLYWYRQTLGQGPEFLTYFQNEAQLEKSRLLSDRFSAERPKGSFSTLEIQRTEQGDSAMYLCASSREGFLYGYTFGSGTRLTVV.

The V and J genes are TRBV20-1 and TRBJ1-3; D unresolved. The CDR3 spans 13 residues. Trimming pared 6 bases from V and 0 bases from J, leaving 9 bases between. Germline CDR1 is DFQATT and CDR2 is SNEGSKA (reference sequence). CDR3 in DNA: TGCAGTGCCGCCCCAGTCTCTGGAAACACCATATATTTT. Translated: CSAAPVSGNTIYF.

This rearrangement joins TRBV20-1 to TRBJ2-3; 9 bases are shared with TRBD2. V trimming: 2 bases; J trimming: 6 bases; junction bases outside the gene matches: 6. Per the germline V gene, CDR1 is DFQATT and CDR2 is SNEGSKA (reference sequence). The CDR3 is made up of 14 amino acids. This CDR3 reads CSARLAGRGDTQYF. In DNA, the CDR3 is TGCAGTGCTAGACTAGCGGGGCGAGGCGATACGCAGTATTTT.

CDR3 coding DNA: TGCGCCAGCAGCCAAGACACAGGCTACCTCTATGGCTACACCTTC. Translation gives CASSQDTGYLYGYTF. This chain joins TRBV4-1 and TRBJ1-2; a weak D match, TRBD1 (5 bases). The CDR3 runs 15 residues. Germline loops: CDR1 MGHRA, CDR2 YSYEKL. Trimming removed 0 bases from V and 4 bases from J, with 12 bases in between.

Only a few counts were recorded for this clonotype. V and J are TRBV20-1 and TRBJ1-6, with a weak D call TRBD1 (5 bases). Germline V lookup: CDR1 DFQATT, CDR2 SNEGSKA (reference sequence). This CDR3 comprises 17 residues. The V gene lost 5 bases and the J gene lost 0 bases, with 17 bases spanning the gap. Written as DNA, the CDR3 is TGCAGTGCTCCGGGGCTCTCGGAAAGCTCCTATAATTCACCCCTCCACTTT. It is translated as CSAPGLSESSYNSPLHF.

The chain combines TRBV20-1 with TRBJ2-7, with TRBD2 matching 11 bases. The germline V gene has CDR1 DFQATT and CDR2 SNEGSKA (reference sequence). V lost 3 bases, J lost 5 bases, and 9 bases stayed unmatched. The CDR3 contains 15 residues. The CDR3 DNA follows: TGCAGTGCTAGTGCCCCTAGCGGGAGGCCCCACGAGCAGTACTTC. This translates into CSASAPSGRPHEQYF.

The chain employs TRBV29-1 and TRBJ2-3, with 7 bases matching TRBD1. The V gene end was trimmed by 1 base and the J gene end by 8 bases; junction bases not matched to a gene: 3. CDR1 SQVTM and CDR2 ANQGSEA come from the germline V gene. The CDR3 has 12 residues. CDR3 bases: TGCAGCGTTGAAGGGACAGGACTTACGCAGTATTTT. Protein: CSVEGTGLTQYF.

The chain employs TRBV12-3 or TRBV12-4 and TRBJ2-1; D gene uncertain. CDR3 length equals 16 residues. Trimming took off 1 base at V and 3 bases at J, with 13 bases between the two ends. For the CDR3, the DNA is TGTGCCAGCAGTTTAGAGGCAGCGAGAGACTACAATGAGCAGTTCTTC. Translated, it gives CASSLEAARDYNEQFF.

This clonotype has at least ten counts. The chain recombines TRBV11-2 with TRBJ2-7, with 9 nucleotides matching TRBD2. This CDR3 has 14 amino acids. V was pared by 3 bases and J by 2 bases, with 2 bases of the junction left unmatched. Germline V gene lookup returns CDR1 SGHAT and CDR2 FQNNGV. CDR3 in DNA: TGTGCCAGCAGCTTCTGGACTAGCGCCTACGAGCAGTACTTC. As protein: CASSFWTSAYEQYF.